Given below is one T cell receptor (beta chain) in context. Its specificity is not known. Germline assignment: CDR1 MDHEN and CDR2 SYDVKM. This CDR3 has 12 residues. Trimming took off 5 bases at V and 4 bases at J, with 8 bases between the two ends. The PCR made use of 60 Vbeta and 13 Jbeta primers. Profiling relied on immunoSEQ multiplex PCR, and the TCRdb table lists in-frame clones only, not all of them. The sample records under 90,000 clones, 65% to 75% being singletons. The source of the sample is a study of cytomegalovirus exposure and HLA in healthy donors. For the study at large: Some 87 million unique TCRs from HLA-typed donors were held in an early release of data.

Broader study findings: Per a later analysis, 16,951 TCR beta sequences showed association with HLA alleles at 0.05 false discovery rate. Later on, a genetic analysis was performed. It linked a missense variant in DCLRE1C with V- and J-gene trimming of TCR beta.

Specimen: PBMCs. The sequence derives from a man aged 35-49 years in good health and CMV-seropositive. The chain uses TRBV28 and TRBJ1-2; tentative D call: TRBD1 (6 bases). In DNA, the CDR3 is TGTGCCAGCAGTCAGGGGACCTATGGCTACACCTTC. Translation gives CASSQGTYGYTF.